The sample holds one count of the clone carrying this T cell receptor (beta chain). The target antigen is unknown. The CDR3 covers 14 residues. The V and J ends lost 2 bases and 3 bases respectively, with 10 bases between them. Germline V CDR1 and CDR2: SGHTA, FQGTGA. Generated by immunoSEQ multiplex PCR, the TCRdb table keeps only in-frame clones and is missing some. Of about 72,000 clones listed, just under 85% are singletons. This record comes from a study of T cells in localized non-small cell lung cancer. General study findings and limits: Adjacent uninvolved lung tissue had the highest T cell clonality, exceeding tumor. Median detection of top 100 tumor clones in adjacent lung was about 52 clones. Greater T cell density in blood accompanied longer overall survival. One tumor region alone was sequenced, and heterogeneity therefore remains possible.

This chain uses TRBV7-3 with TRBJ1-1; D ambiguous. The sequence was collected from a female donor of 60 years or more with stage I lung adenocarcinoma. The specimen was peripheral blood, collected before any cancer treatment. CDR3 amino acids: CASSLRAGYTEAFF. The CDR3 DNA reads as TGTGCCAGCAGCTTACGGGCCGGTTACACTGAAGCTTTCTTT.